Below, 3 T cell receptor beta chains from the same sample are listed, as sequenced in a study of cytomegalovirus exposure and HLA in healthy donors. The method was immunoSEQ multiplex PCR; TCRdb's version includes in-frame clones alone and lacks a portion of them. The repertoire includes approximately 150,000 clones, roughly 84% of them detected once, and around 9.6% sits in the top ten. What was sequenced was PBMCs. Receptors were obtained from a young man in good health and CMV-seropositive.

In its sample, this clone was seen a few times. The rearrangement uses TRBV5-6 and TRBJ2-7; no firm D call. Trimming removed 3 bases from V and 2 bases from J, with 9 bases in between. Germline V gene lookup returns CDR1 SGHDT and CDR2 YYEEEE. CDR3 length: 13 residues. CDR3 sequence (DNA): TGTGCCAGCAGCTCAACACCCACCTACGAGCAGTACTTC. Translated: CASSSTPTYEQYF.

The chain recombines TRBV28 with TRBJ2-7, with D maybe TRBD2 (5 bases). Germline values: CDR1 MDHEN, CDR2 SYDVKM. There are 11 residues in the CDR3. The V and J ends lost 4 bases and 7 bases respectively, with 8 bases between them. CDR3 nucleotides: TGTGCCAGCAGTTCTAAGCGGGAGCAGTACTTC. Its translation is CASSSKREQYF.

The chain joins TRBV11-2 to TRBJ1-4; no clear D gene. Germline-derived CDR1 and CDR2 are SGHAT and FQNNGV. The CDR3 spans 14 residues. V shed 1 base and J shed 8 bases, with 11 bases lying between them. Here the CDR3 reads CASSLVVRPEKLFF. Here the CDR3 DNA reads TGTGCCAGCAGCTTAGTCGTCAGGCCAGAAAAACTGTTTTTT.